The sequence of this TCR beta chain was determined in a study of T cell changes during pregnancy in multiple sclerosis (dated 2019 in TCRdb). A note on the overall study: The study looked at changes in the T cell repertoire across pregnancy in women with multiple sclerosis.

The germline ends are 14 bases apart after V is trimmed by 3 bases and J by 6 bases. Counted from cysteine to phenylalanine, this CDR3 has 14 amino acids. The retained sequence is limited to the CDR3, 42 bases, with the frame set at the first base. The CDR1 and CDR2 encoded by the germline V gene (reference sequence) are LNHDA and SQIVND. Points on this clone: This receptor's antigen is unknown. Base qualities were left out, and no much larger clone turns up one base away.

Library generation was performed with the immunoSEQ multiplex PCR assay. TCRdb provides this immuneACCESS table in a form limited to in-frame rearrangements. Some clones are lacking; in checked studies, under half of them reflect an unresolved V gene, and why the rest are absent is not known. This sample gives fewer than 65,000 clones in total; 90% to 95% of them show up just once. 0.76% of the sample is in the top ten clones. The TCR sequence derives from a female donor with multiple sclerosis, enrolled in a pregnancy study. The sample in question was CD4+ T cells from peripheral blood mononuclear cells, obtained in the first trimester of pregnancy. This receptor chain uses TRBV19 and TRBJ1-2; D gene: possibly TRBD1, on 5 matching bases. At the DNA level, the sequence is TGTGCCAGTAGTATTGGGTCAGGGAGGGATGGCTACACCTTC. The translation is CASSIGSGRDGYTF.